One sample yielded the 27 T cell receptor beta chains listed below, sequenced in a study of shared clonotypes between healthy human individuals (dated by TCRdb to the early 2020s). To prepare the library, the immunoSEQ multiplex PCR assay was applied. TCRdb retrieved this table from immuneACCESS and kept in-frame rearrangements only. Not all clones are present; in checked studies, unresolved V genes account for under half, and no reason is known for the remainder. A total of millions of clones appear in this sample, just over 90% of them only once. 0.39% of the sample is taken by the ten largest. The sample was naive CD4+ T cells from PBMCs. The sample's cell subset or site label, decoded: CD45RA+ positively selected. The source is a man aged 18 to 35 in good health. Some clones in this sample may be carry-over from other donors' samples.

This chain links TRBV7-2 with TRBJ2-3; possibly TRBD1 for D (6 bases). The ends were cut back, 0 bases at V and 1 base at J, with 8 bases in the middle. The germline CDR1 and CDR2 sequences are SGHTA and FQGNSA. This CDR3 is 15 amino acids long. The CDR3 loop is CASSLARGGTDTQYF. The DNA of the CDR3 is TGTGCCAGCAGCTTAGCCAGGGGCGGCACAGATACGCAGTATTTT.

The gene calls are TRBV18 and TRBJ1-5, with D possibly matching TRBD1 (5 bases). The CDR3 sequence is 17 residues long. The germline V gene has CDR1 KGHSH and CDR2 LQKENI. With 4 bases removed from V and 4 bases from J, the gap between germline ends came to 20 bases. The CDR3 loop is CASSLGRGEAANQPQHF. CDR3 coding DNA: TGTGCCAGCTCACTCGGGCGGGGGGAGGCAGCAAATCAGCCCCAGCATTTT.

The chain uses TRBV4-1 and TRBJ2-1; perhaps TRBD1 as D (6 bases). The CDR3 is 15 residues long. Germline CDR1 MGHRA, CDR2 YSYEKL. The germline V and J ends were trimmed by 5 bases and 3 bases, with 14 bases remaining between them. CDR3 nucleotide sequence: TGCGCCAGCAGCAATACCGGACAGTACTACAATGAGCAGTTCTTC. It codes for CASSNTGQYYNEQFF.

The chain recombines TRBV10-1 with TRBJ2-7; D uncertain. The V and J ends lost 8 bases and 3 bases respectively, with 14 bases between them. Germline V gives CDR1 WNHNN, CDR2 SYGVQD (reference sequence). This CDR3 region has 13 residues. The CDR3 DNA sequence: TGCGCCAGCTCCTCGACGGCTGACTACGAGCAGTACTTC. Amino acid sequence: CASSSTADYEQYF.

The genes are TRBV13 and TRBJ2-6; D call uncertain. Germline V gene data show CDR1 as PRHDT and CDR2 as FYEKMQ (reference sequence). V was clipped by 6 bases and J by 2 bases, with 5 bases between them. The CDR3 length is 13 residues. CDR3 sequence: CASRVAGANVLTF. DNA for the CDR3: TGTGCCAGCAGAGTAGCTGGGGCCAACGTCCTGACTTTC.

This sequence joins TRBV6-1 and TRBJ2-1, with 7 positions matching TRBD2. This CDR3 comprises 15 residues. The V gene's germline CDR1 is MNHNS and CDR2 SASEGT. V was pared by 0 bases and J by 4 bases, with 3 bases of the junction left unmatched. The CDR3 is CASSEAGLRYNEQFF. The CDR3 region has the DNA TGTGCCAGCAGTGAAGCGGGACTACGATACAATGAGCAGTTCTTC.

V usage is TRBV28 and J usage is TRBJ2-2, with 13 bases fitting TRBD2. J gave up 0 bases and V 6 bases, and 13 bases lay outside the gene matches. Germline V gene sequence: CDR1 MDHEN, CDR2 SYDVKM. There are 20 residues in the CDR3. As DNA, the CDR3 is TGTGCCAGCAGGCCTGACCCGGGACTAGCGGGATCCGCGAACACCGGGGAGCTGTTTTTT. Its protein is CASRPDPGLAGSANTGELFF. Full variable domain (missing parts from reference TRBV28 and TRBJ2-2): DVKVTQSSRYLVKRTGEKVFLECVQDMDHENMFWYRQDPGLGLRLIYFSYDVKMKEKGDIPEGYSVSREKKERFSLILESASTNQTSMYLCASRPDPGLAGSANTGELFFGEGSRLTVL.

The rearrangement joins TRBV18 to TRBJ2-2; 8 bases map to TRBD2. CDR1 is KGHSH, CDR2 LQKENI, per germline. V gave up 1 base and J gave up 1 base; unmatched junction bases: 5. The CDR3 extends over 17 amino acids. CDR3 residues: CASSPRITSGNTGELFF. In DNA, the CDR3 is TGTGCCAGCTCACCACGGATCACTAGCGGGAACACCGGGGAGCTGTTTTTT.

V and J are TRBV7-2 and TRBJ2-2; D ambiguous. V was clipped by 5 bases and J by 5 bases, with 6 bases between them. The CDR3 covers 12 residues. The germline gives CDR1 SGHTA, CDR2 FQGNSA. CDR3 sequence reads: CASSIMTGELFF. The DNA of the CDR3 is TGTGCCAGCAGCATAATGACCGGGGAGCTGTTTTTT.

The chain is built from TRBV2 and TRBJ1-5; D not certain. Trimming took 7 bases from V and 0 from J, leaving 13 bases between them. This CDR3 is 15 amino acids long. Germline V lookup: CDR1 SNHLY, CDR2 FYNNEI. This CDR3 is CASNGGPYSNQPQHF. CDR3 bases: TGTGCCAGCAATGGAGGACCTTATAGCAATCAGCCCCAGCATTTT.

The chain joins TRBV9 to TRBJ2-3; TRBD2 agrees at 10 bases. CDR1 is SGDLS and CDR2 is YYNGEE in the germline V gene. The CDR3 totals 14 residues. V was pared by 4 bases and J by 9 bases, with 8 bases of the junction left unmatched. For the CDR3, the DNA is TGTGCCAGCAGCCCACCCGGGACTAGCGACACGCAGTATTTT. Protein: CASSPPGTSDTQYF.

This clone was seen only once. This rearrangement joins TRBV11-1 to TRBJ2-1; weak D call: TRBD2 (5 bases). The germline V gene encodes CDR1 SGHAT and CDR2 FQDESV (reference sequence). The CDR3 extends over 14 amino acids. V was clipped by 5 bases and J by 0 bases, with 8 bases between them. CDR3 in amino acids: CASSLRDSYNEQFF. The CDR3 region has the DNA TGTGCCAGCAGCCTCCGGGACTCCTACAATGAGCAGTTCTTC.

The rearrangement joins TRBV28 to TRBJ2-2; 10 nucleotides match TRBD1. With V trimmed by 4 bases and J by 4 bases, 12 bases remained unmatched. CDR1 and CDR2 from the germline V gene are MDHEN and SYDVKM. CDR3 length equals 18 residues. CDR3 residues: CASSYQPRDRGFTGELFF. For the CDR3, the DNA is TGTGCCAGCAGTTATCAGCCGCGGGACAGGGGTTTCACCGGGGAGCTGTTTTTT. The whole variable domain, filled in from reference TRBV28 and TRBJ2-2, reads DVKVTQSSRYLVKRTGEKVFLECVQDMDHENMFWYRQDPGLGLRLIYFSYDVKMKEKGDIPEGYSVSREKKERFSLILESASTNQTSMYLCASSYQPRDRGFTGELFFGEGSRLTVL.

The CDR3 here is CASSVGQRDREQYF. DNA of the CDR3: TGTGCCAGCAGCGTAGGCCAGCGGGACAGGGAGCAGTACTTC. The chain employs TRBV9 and TRBJ2-7; possible D gene TRBD1, 8 bases. CDR3 size: 14 residues. Per the germline V gene, CDR1 is SGDLS and CDR2 is YYNGEE. Trimming left V 0 bases short and J 7 bases short, with 14 bases between.

In its sample, this clone was seen once. The genes are TRBV5-1 and TRBJ2-5; D is tentatively TRBD1 or TRBD2 (7 bases each). The CDR3 contains 17 residues. Germline V gene data show CDR1 as SGHRS and CDR2 as YFSETQ. V lost 0 bases to trimming and J lost 2 bases, with 17 bases between them. The CDR3 bases are TGCGCCAGCAGCTTGGCCGCGACAGGGAGGGGTCAAGAGACCCAGTACTTC. Encoded protein: CASSLAATGRGQETQYF. The whole variable domain, remainder taken from reference TRBV5-1 and TRBJ2-5, is KAGVTQTPRYLIKTRGQQVTLSCSPISGHRSVSWYQQTPGQGLQFLFEYFSETQRNKGNFPGRFSGRQFSNSRSEMNVSTLELGDSALYLCASSLAATGRGQETQYFGPGTRLLVL.

This rearrangement joins TRBV9 to TRBJ2-3; D possibly uses TRBD1 or TRBD2 (6 bases each). This CDR3 spans 16 amino acids. Between the trimmed V and J ends, which lost 6 bases and 2 bases, there was a span of 19 bases. Looked up from germline, CDR1 is SGDLS and CDR2 is YYNGEE. CDR3 sequence reads: CASNLRGDINTDTQYF. CDR3 in DNA: TGTGCCAGCAACTTAAGGGGGGACATCAACACAGATACGCAGTATTTT.

This clone is judged medium-sized. The chain has TRBV6-5 and TRBJ1-2; D possibly corresponds to TRBD1 (6 bases). Trimming removed 6 bases from V and 3 bases from J, with 14 bases in between. Germline CDR1 reads MNHEY; CDR2 reads SVGAGI. The CDR3 totals 14 residues. The CDR3 DNA is TGTGCCAGCAGGGAGGTAGGGGGGGACTATGGCTACACCTTC. Its protein product is CASREVGGDYGYTF.

Details on this clone: The same CDR3 can be traced to other DNA sequences in this sample. The chain is built from TRBV5-1 and TRBJ2-7, with 11 bases fitting TRBD2. The junction had 3 bases not matched to a gene; V was cut back by 4 bases and J by 0 bases. This CDR3 region has 15 residues. CDR1 is SGHRS, CDR2 YFSETQ, per germline. For the CDR3, the DNA is TGCGCCAGCAGCCGCGGGACTAGCGGCTCCTACGAGCAGTACTTC. It is translated as CASSRGTSGSYEQYF.

CDR3 bases: TGTGCCAGCAGCGTAGCCCTACCAAGACAGGGTGGATCGACCGGGGAGCTGTTTTTT. Translation gives CASSVALPRQGGSTGELFF. The chain combines TRBV9 with TRBJ2-2, with 7 bases aligning to TRBD1. CDR3 size: 19 residues. The ends lost 0 bases at V and 5 bases at J; junction bases unmatched: 16. CDR1 and CDR2 from the germline V gene are SGDLS and YYNGEE.

The chain is built from TRBV11-2 and TRBJ2-2, with D uncertain. The CDR3 contains 17 residues. In germline, CDR1 is SGHAT, CDR2 FQNNGV. V lost 1 base to trimming and J lost 1 base, with 13 bases between them. The CDR3 DNA is TGTGCCAGCAGCTTAGGGAAAAAAACAAAGAACACCGGGGAGCTGTTTTTT. It translates to CASSLGKKTKNTGELFF.

The chain employs TRBV28 and TRBJ2-3, with D perhaps matching TRBD1 (6 bases). V was trimmed by 7 bases and J by 3 bases, leaving 17 bases between them. This CDR3 has 15 amino acids. CDR1 and CDR2 from the germline V gene are MDHEN and SYDVKM. CDR3 loop: CASNLGGQGTDTQYF. CDR3 sequence (DNA): TGTGCCAGCAACCTGGGCGGGCAGGGGACAGATACGCAGTATTTT.

The gene calls are TRBV19 and TRBJ2-2; D perhaps matches TRBD1 (6 bases). The CDR3 loop spans 14 amino acids. Deletions cut 4 bases from V and 2 bases from J, with 8 bases between. Germline V gene sequence: CDR1 LNHDA, CDR2 SQIVND (reference sequence). In nucleotides, the CDR3 is TGTGCCAGTAGTACAGGGGTAAACACCGGGGAGCTGTTTTTT. Its translation: CASSTGVNTGELFF.

The chain links TRBV7-9 to TRBJ2-5; 8 bases are a match to TRBD2. The J segment lost 2 bases and the V segment lost 1 base, leaving 6 bases of the junction unmatched. CDR3 length: 16 residues. Germline values: CDR1 SEHNR, CDR2 FQNEAQ (reference sequence). In nucleotides, the CDR3 is TGTGCCAGCAGCTTAGGGGGCGGGAGGCATCAAGAGACCCAGTACTTC. Amino acids: CASSLGGGRHQETQYF.

This chain uses TRBV5-1 with TRBJ2-2; 8 positions match TRBD1. This CDR3 is 16 amino acids long. CDR1 and CDR2 from the germline V gene are SGHRS and YFSETQ. The junction had 8 bases not matched to a gene; V was cut back by 3 bases and J by 4 bases. The CDR3 region is CASSSPMTGATGELFF. The CDR3 DNA sequence: TGCGCCAGCAGCTCGCCGATGACAGGGGCCACCGGGGAGCTGTTTTTT.

Concerning this clone itself: Other nucleotide sequences in the sample specify the same CDR3. The chain recombines TRBV14 with TRBJ1-3; D gene ambiguous. V was cut by 4 bases and J by 0 bases, with 7 bases left in between. The germline gives CDR1 SGHDN, CDR2 FVKESK. The CDR3 consists of 14 residues. The CDR3 loop reads CASSPQVSGNTIYF. In nucleotides, the CDR3 is TGTGCCAGCAGCCCCCAAGTCTCTGGAAACACCATATATTTT.

This sequence joins TRBV9 and TRBJ2-1; D perhaps matches TRBD2 (6 bases). CDR3 length: 17 amino acids. V shed 2 bases and J shed 7 bases, with 22 bases lying between them. Germline CDR1 is SGDLS and CDR2 is YYNGEE. CDR3: CASSVGGSLAGMNEQFF. The CDR3 region has the DNA TGTGCCAGCAGCGTGGGTGGTTCTCTCGCGGGAATGAATGAGCAGTTCTTC.

The genes are TRBV7-2 and TRBJ1-3, with D uncertain. This CDR3 comprises 16 residues. Trimming stripped 1 base from V and 3 bases from J, with 13 bases between. Germline CDR1 reads SGHTA; CDR2 reads FQGNSA. CDR3 nucleotide sequence: TGTGCCAGCAGCTTAGAAGCGGGAGCGGGTGGAAACACCATATATTTT. This gives the protein CASSLEAGAGGNTIYF.